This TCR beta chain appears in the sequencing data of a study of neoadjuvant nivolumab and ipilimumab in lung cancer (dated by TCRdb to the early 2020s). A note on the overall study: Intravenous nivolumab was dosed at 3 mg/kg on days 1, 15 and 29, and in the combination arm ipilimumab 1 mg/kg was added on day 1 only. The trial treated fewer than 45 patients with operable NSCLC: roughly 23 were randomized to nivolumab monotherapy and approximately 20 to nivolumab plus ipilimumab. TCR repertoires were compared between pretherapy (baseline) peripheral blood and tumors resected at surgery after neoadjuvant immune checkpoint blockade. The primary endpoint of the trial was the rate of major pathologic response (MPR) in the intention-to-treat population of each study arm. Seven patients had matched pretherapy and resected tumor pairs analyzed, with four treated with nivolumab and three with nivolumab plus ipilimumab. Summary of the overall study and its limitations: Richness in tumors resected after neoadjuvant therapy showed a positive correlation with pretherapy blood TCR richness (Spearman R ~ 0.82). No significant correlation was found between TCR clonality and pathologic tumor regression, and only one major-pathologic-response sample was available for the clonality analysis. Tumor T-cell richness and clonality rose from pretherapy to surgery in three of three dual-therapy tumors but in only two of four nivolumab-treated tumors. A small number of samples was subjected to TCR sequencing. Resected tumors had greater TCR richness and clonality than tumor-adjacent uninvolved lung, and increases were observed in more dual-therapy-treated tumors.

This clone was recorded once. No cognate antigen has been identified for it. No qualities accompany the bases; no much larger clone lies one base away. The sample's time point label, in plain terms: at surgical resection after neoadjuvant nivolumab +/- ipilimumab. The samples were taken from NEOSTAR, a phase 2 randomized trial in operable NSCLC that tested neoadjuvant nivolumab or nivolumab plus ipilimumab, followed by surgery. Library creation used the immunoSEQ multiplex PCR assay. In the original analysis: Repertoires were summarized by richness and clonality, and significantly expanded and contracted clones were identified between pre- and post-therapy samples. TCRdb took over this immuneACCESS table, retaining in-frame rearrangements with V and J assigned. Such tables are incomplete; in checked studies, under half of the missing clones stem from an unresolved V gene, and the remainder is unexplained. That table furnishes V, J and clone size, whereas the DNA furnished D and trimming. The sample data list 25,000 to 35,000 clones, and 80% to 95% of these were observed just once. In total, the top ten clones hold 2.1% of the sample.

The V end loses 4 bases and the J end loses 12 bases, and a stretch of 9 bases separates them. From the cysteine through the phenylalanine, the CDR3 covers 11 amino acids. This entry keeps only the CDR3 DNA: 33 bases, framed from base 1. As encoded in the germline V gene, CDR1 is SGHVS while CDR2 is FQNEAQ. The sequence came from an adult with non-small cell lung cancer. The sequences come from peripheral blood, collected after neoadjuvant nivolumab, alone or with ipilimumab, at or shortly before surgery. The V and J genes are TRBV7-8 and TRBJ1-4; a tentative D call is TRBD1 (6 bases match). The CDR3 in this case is CASSYRDELFF. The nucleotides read TGTGCCAGCAGCTACAGGGATGAACTGTTTTTT.